This TCR beta chain was found in a study of T cell changes during pregnancy in multiple sclerosis. The CDR3 is 16 amino acids. V gave up 1 base and J gave up 0 bases; unmatched junction bases: 3. The germline V gene has CDR1 SGHAT and CDR2 FQNNGV. Only in-frame clones appear in the TCRdb table, and some are missing; sequencing was by immunoSEQ multiplex PCR. Seen here are roughly 110,000 clones, about 89% observed once, and the top ten hold 1.6%. This TCR came from a female donor with multiple sclerosis, enrolled in a pregnancy study. The source was peripheral blood, collected before pregnancy. The V and J genes are TRBV11-2 and TRBJ2-3; TRBD2 matches 8 bases. As DNA, the CDR3 is TGTGCCAGCAGCTTAGGGTTAGCGGGAAGCACAGATACGCAGTATTTT. Encoded protein: CASSLGLAGSTDTQYF.